This TCR beta chain was documented in a study of shared clonotypes between healthy human individuals. Study background: CD4 naive and CD4 memory each took three plates per donor, while CD8 naive took two and CD8 memory one.

Trimming at V came to 0 bases and at J to 5 bases, leaving 7 bases not matched to a gene. Germline V gene data show CDR1 as SGHAT and CDR2 as FQNNGV. This CDR3 comprises 16 residues. Within Nashville, Tennessee resided all donors, each a Caucasian adult. Measured with immunoSEQ multiplex PCR; TCRdb has only the in-frame clones, and not every one. Here the sample spans millions of clones, over 85% being singletons. Study observations and caveats: Few donors limited the genetic and exposure-history diversity represented.

About this clone: Its target is not known.

V usage is TRBV11-2 and J usage is TRBJ1-5; TRBD1 agrees at 7 bases. This clonotype was sampled from a young man in good health. The sequenced material came from naive CD4+ T cells sorted from blood. Indicated subset: CD45RA+ positively selected. CDR3 nucleotides: TGTGCCAGCAGCTTAGACCCCAGGGGGAGGGATCAGCCCCAGCATTTT. It translates to CASSLDPRGRDQPQHF.